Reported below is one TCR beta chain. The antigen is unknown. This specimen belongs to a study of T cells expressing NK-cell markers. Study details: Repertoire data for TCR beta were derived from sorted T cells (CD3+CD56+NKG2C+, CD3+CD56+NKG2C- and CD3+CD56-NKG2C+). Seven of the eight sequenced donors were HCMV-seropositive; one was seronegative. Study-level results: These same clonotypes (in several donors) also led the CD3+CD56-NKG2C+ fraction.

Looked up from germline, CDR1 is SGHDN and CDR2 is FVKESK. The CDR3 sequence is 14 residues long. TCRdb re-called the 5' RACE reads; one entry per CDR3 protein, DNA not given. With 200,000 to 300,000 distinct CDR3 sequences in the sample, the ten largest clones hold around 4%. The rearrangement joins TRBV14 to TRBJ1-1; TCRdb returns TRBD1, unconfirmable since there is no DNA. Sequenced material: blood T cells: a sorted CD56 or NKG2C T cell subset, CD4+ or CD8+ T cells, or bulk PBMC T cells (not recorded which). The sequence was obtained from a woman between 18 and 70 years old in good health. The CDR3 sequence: CASSQDRGNTEAFF.